These 29 T cell receptor beta chains were sequenced from one sample in a study of neurological immune-mediated disorders. A single record per CDR3 protein comes from TCRdb applying MiXCR to the 5' RACE reads. The table includes fewer than 35,000 distinct CDR3 sequences, 2.5% to 4% detected once. Input material: PBMCs. All receptors come from a woman in her twenties or thirties with multiple sclerosis.

This clonotype showed up many times. V gene TRBV11-2 combines with J gene TRBJ2-1; TRBD1 or TRBD2 may be the D gene (5 bases each). This CDR3 is built from 15 residues. V lost 5 bases and J 4 bases, leaving 15 bases between the germline ends. Germline V lookup: CDR1 SGHAT, CDR2 FQNNGV. The CDR3 nucleotides are TGTGCCAGCAGCCGAACGGGACGGAATTACAATGAGCAGTTCTTC. Its protein product is CASSRTGRNYNEQFF.

There are many counts of this clonotype. The chain uses TRBV6-5 and TRBJ2-3; the D gene could be TRBD1 or TRBD2 (6 bases each). From germline, CDR1 is MNHEY and CDR2 SVGAGI. This CDR3 spans 19 amino acids. V lost 2 bases and J lost 2, with 23 bases in between. DNA of the CDR3: TGTGCCAGCAGTTACGGCGTTTTTAGATCGTCGGGGGCCACAGATACGCAGTATTTT. Protein: CASSYGVFRSSGATDTQYF.

This clonotype is judged medium-sized (0.01 to 0.1%). V gene TRBV6-2 or TRBV6-3 combines with J gene TRBJ1-5; D uncertain. The CDR3 runs to 13 residues. CDR1 is MNHEY, CDR2 SVGEGT, per germline. V dropped 6 bases and J dropped 5 bases, with 11 bases sitting between them. CDR3: CASRDGPDQPQHF. Here the CDR3 DNA reads TGTGCCAGCAGGGATGGTCCGGATCAGCCCCAGCATTTT.

The J gene is TRBJ2-6, the V gene TRBV18, with D possibly TRBD1 on 5 matching bases. Germline CDR1 reads KGHSH; CDR2 reads LQKENI. The V gene lost 3 bases and the J gene lost 0 bases, with 12 bases spanning the gap. The CDR3 extends over 17 amino acids. The CDR3 DNA reads as TGTGCCAGCTCACCCCAGCAGGGCCTCTCTGGGGCCAACGTCCTGACTTTC. It yields the protein CASSPQQGLSGANVLTF. Supplemented by reference TRBV18 and TRBJ2-6, the full variable domain reads NAGVMQNPRHLVRRRGQEARLRCSPMKGHSHVYWYRQLPEEGLKFMVYLQKENIIDESGMPKERFSAEFPKEGPSILRIQQVVRGDSAAYFCASSPQQGLSGANVLTFGAGSRLTVL.

The sample holds many counts of this clonotype. The rearrangement uses TRBV19 and TRBJ2-1, with 10 nucleotides matching TRBD2. The length of the CDR3 is 16 residues. The germline CDR1 and CDR2 sequences are LNHDA and SQIVND (reference sequence). With 5 bases clipped from V and 6 bases from J, the junction kept 10 bases outside the gene matches. The CDR3 region has the DNA TGTGCCAGTAGTCCACCAGGAGCGGGAGGGGGCAATGAGCAGTTCTTC. Protein product: CASSPPGAGGGNEQFF.

This clonotype was found many times. The rearrangement joins TRBV5-1 to TRBJ1-4, with no clear D. V lost 4 bases, J lost 4 bases, and 20 bases lay in between. The CDR3 covers 17 residues. The V gene's germline CDR1 is SGHRS and CDR2 YFSETQ. In DNA form, the CDR3 reads TGCGCCAGCAGCCGCGTCCCTTTGGGGAGAAGTAATGAAAAACTGTTTTTT. Residues: CASSRVPLGRSNEKLFF.

This clonotype was seen at least ten times. The rearrangement links TRBV7-2 to TRBJ1-1, with TRBD1 matching 8 bases. CDR3 length: 15 residues. Germline CDR1 is SGHTA and CDR2 is FQGNSA. Trimming took 5 bases from V and 4 from J; bases not matched to a gene: 9. CDR3 in DNA: TGTGCCAGCAGCACCCGACAGGGGTCCGCCACTGAAGCTTTCTTT. This codes for CASSTRQGSATEAFF.

This clonotype has just a few counts. One end of the junction does not line up with germline, which may come from a read error. The V call is TRBV20-1, the J call TRBJ1-5, with 8 bases that match TRBD1. Germline CDR1 is DFQATT and CDR2 is SNEGSKA (reference sequence). There are 13 residues in the CDR3. CDR3 residues: CSAAGTGPQPQNF. The DNA of the CDR3 is TGCAGTGCCGCCGGGACAGGTCCACAGCCCCAGAATTTT.

This clonotype was counted at least ten times. The V and J genes are TRBV20-1 and TRBJ1-1; 9 bases map to TRBD1. V shed 3 bases, J shed 5 bases, and the junction held 7 bases outside the gene matches. The CDR3 covers 14 residues. In germline, CDR1 is DFQATT, CDR2 SNEGSKA (reference sequence). CDR3 loop: CSASWGQGGTEAFF. DNA of the CDR3: TGCAGTGCTAGCTGGGGACAGGGAGGGACTGAAGCTTTCTTT.

This clonotype has a count of ten or more. One end of the junction fails to match germline, which may point to a read error. The chain has TRBV5-6 and TRBJ2-7; 9 bases line up with TRBD1. Looked up from germline, CDR1 is SGHDT and CDR2 is YYEEEE. This CDR3 region has 11 residues. Here the CDR3 reads CASSRTGGLRF. The CDR3 DNA sequence: TGTGCCAGCAGCCGCACAGGGGGCCTACGGTTC.

This clonotype has ten or more counts. This chain connects TRBV20-1 to TRBJ2-7; 10 bases are a match to TRBD2. Per germline, CDR1 DFQATT and CDR2 SNEGSKA (reference sequence). There are 18 residues in the CDR3. V shed 1 base and J 3 bases; nucleotides not matched to a gene: 15. The CDR3 reads CSARVLAGAPLGDYEQYF. DNA of the CDR3: TGCAGTGCTAGAGTTCTAGCGGGAGCGCCCTTGGGTGACTACGAGCAGTACTTC.

This clonotype was picked up many times. The chain joins TRBV6-6 to TRBJ2-5; D remains unclear. Trimming stripped 0 bases from V and 5 bases from J, with 10 bases between. CDR1 is MNHNY and CDR2 is SVGAGI in the germline V gene (reference sequence). The CDR3 consists of 14 residues. The CDR3 loop is CASSYSKARETQYF. DNA for the CDR3: TGTGCCAGCAGTTACTCTAAGGCTCGGGAGACCCAGTACTTC.

This clonotype was counted at least ten times. The gene calls are TRBV27 and TRBJ2-1; 7 bases fit TRBD2. Germline trimming cut 3 bases from V and 8 bases from J; bases unmatched to any gene: 10. CDR1 MNHEY and CDR2 SMNVEV come from the germline V gene (reference sequence). The length of the CDR3 is 15 residues. The CDR3 DNA reads as TGTGCCAGCAGTTTCGCTGGACTAGTGGCGGATGAGCAGTTCTTC. It codes for CASSFAGLVADEQFF.

This clonotype was recorded at least ten times. The V and J genes are TRBV5-1 and TRBJ2-3; a possible D gene is TRBD2 (5 bases). V was clipped by 1 base and J by 2 bases, with 11 bases between them. The CDR3 runs to 15 residues. Germline lookup yields CDR1 SGHRS and CDR2 YFSETQ. CDR3 in amino acids: CASSLTSVFTDTQYF. CDR3 DNA: TGCGCCAGCAGCTTGACTAGTGTTTTCACAGATACGCAGTATTTT.

This clonotype was recorded many times. The chain has TRBV20-1 and TRBJ2-3; 7 bases are a match to TRBD2. V dropped 6 bases and J dropped 1; count of bases not matched to a gene: 10. Germline CDR1 DFQATT, CDR2 SNEGSKA (reference sequence). CDR3 size: 15 residues. Here the CDR3 DNA reads TGCAGTGCGCTGCTGGGGGGGAGGCGCACAGATACGCAGTATTTT. Residues: CSALLGGRRTDTQYF.

On this clonotype: Just one base apart from a much larger clone, this may be a read error. The genes are TRBV7-2 and TRBJ2-4; TRBD1 matches at 8 bases. CDR1 and CDR2 (germline): SGHTA, FQGNSA. The CDR3 sequence is 14 residues long. The CDR3: CASSFRTGKKIQYF. The CDR3 DNA follows: TGTGCCAGCAGCTTTCGGACAGGGAAAAAAATTCAGTACTTC.

This clonotype has more than one count but fewer than ten. V is TRBV7-9 and J is TRBJ2-7; 8 bases are shared with TRBD2. CDR1 and CDR2 (germline): SEHNR, FQNEAQ (reference sequence). The V gene end was trimmed by 8 bases and the J gene end by 7 bases; junction bases not matched to a gene: 13. CDR3 length: 14 residues. CDR3 protein: CASGELAGYQEQYF. The CDR3 DNA follows: TGTGCCAGCGGAGAATTAGCGGGGTATCAAGAGCAGTACTTC.

By share, this clonotype ranks as medium-sized (0.01 to 0.1%). The chain joins TRBV28 to TRBJ2-5; D is uncertain. Germline values: CDR1 MDHEN, CDR2 SYDVKM. The CDR3 loop spans 14 amino acids. The V end was cut by 4 bases, the J end by 7 bases, with 16 bases between. The CDR3 sequence is CASSSLPAWGTQYF. Here the CDR3 DNA reads TGTGCCAGCAGTTCACTACCGGCGTGGGGGACCCAGTACTTC.

This clonotype has ten or more counts. The V gene is TRBV18, the J gene TRBJ2-2, with D maybe TRBD1 (6 bases). This CDR3 contains 14 residues. CDR1 KGHSH and CDR2 LQKENI come from the germline V gene. V was trimmed by 4 bases and J by 4 bases, leaving 10 bases between them. CDR3 nucleotides: TGTGCCAGCTCACTACAGGGCTCCACCGGGGAGCTGTTTTTT. This sequence encodes CASSLQGSTGELFF.

This clonotype was seen repeatedly, ten times or more. The V gene is TRBV20-1, the J gene TRBJ2-2, with TRBD1 matching over 8 bases. This CDR3 has 17 amino acids. Germline V gene lookup returns CDR1 DFQATT and CDR2 SNEGSKA (reference sequence). Trimming took 0 bases from V and 5 from J; bases not matched to a gene: 11. The CDR3 here is CSARDPKTGAGTGELFF. The CDR3 DNA reads as TGCAGTGCTAGAGATCCTAAGACAGGGGCAGGGACCGGGGAGCTGTTTTTT.

V is TRBV27 and J is TRBJ2-7; 7 bases match TRBD1. With 8 bases clipped from V and 2 bases from J, the junction kept 6 bases outside the gene matches. The CDR3 loop spans 13 amino acids. Germline V gene sequence: CDR1 MNHEY, CDR2 SMNVEV (reference sequence). The CDR3: CASGRQGTYEQYF. The CDR3, as DNA: TGTGCCAGCGGTCGACAGGGAACCTACGAGCAGTACTTC.

This clonotype was detected ten times or more. The rearrangement joins TRBV6-6 to TRBJ2-1; TRBD2 matches 9 bases. Unmatched junction bases numbered 12, after V lost 2 bases and J lost 10 bases. There are 16 residues in the CDR3. In germline, CDR1 is MNHNY, CDR2 SVGAGI (reference sequence). The CDR3 DNA reads as TGTGCCAGCAGTTACGTGGGGGTAGCGGGAGCAGGGGAGCAGTTCTTC. Translated, it gives CASSYVGVAGAGEQFF.

The sample holds many counts of this clonotype. This chain uses TRBV18 with TRBJ1-1; D uncertain. Germline lookup yields CDR1 KGHSH and CDR2 LQKENI. The ends were cut back, 2 bases at V and 1 base at J, with 5 bases in the middle. The CDR3 sequence is 13 residues long. The CDR3 here is CASSPKGNTEAFF. The CDR3 DNA follows: TGTGCCAGCTCACCAAAAGGGAACACTGAAGCTTTCTTT.

This clonotype was seen many times. The chain employs TRBV9 and TRBJ2-6; D might be TRBD2 (7 bases). Germline CDR1 is SGDLS and CDR2 is YYNGEE. The ends were cut back, 2 bases at V and 1 base at J, with 16 bases in the middle. CDR3 size: 18 residues. Here the CDR3 reads CASSVKGGQDSGANVLTF. Here the CDR3 DNA reads TGTGCCAGCAGCGTTAAGGGGGGGCAGGATTCTGGGGCCAACGTCCTGACTTTC.

This clonotype was seen many times. The chain employs TRBV5-6 and TRBJ1-4; 8 bases match TRBD1. CDR3 size: 14 residues. Germline V gene lookup returns CDR1 SGHDT and CDR2 YYEEEE. The junction had 4 bases not matched to a gene; V was cut back by 1 base and J by 8 bases. CDR3 in amino acids: CASSLQGAREKLFF. Written as DNA, the CDR3 is TGTGCCAGCAGCTTGCAGGGGGCGCGAGAAAAACTGTTTTTT. Based on the CDR3 plus reference TRBV5-6 and TRBJ1-4, the full variable domain is DAGVTQSPTHLIKTRGQQVTLRCSPKSGHDTVSWYQQALGQGPQFIFQYYEEEERQRGNFPDRFSGHQFPNYSSELNVNALLLGDSALYLCASSLQGAREKLFFGSGTQLSVL.

This clonotype was counted many times. CDR3 coding DNA: TGCAGTGCTAGAGACCCCCGAACGGGCACTGAAGCTTTCTTT. Translation: CSARDPRTGTEAFF. The chain joins TRBV20-1 to TRBJ1-1; D is ambiguous. The CDR3 has 14 residues. Looked up from germline, CDR1 is DFQATT and CDR2 is SNEGSKA (reference sequence). V dropped 0 bases and J dropped 4 bases, with 12 bases sitting between them.

Relative to its sample, this clonotype is medium-sized. The chain recombines TRBV5-1 with TRBJ2-1; 11 nucleotides line up with TRBD2. The CDR3 runs to 17 residues. The germline V gene encodes CDR1 SGHRS and CDR2 YFSETQ. Trimming at V came to 4 bases and at J to 4 bases, leaving 10 bases not matched to a gene. The CDR3 region has the DNA TGCGCCAGCAGCGGTCGGACTGGGACTAGCGGTTACAATGAGCAGTTCTTC. Its protein product is CASSGRTGTSGYNEQFF.

This clonotype was counted ten times or more. The genes are TRBV6-1 and TRBJ1-4, with a tentative D call TRBD1 (6 bases). The germline CDR1 and CDR2 sequences are MNHNS and SASEGT. The CDR3 contains 15 residues. V was cut by 0 bases and J by 8 bases, with 13 bases left in between. The CDR3 is CASSEAAGVREKLFF. CDR3 nucleotide sequence: TGTGCCAGCAGTGAAGCGGCAGGGGTGCGGGAAAAACTGTTTTTT.

This clonotype has at least ten counts. The V call is TRBV20-1, the J call TRBJ1-5; 9 bases align to TRBD1. CDR3 length: 14 amino acids. J gave up 2 bases and V 2 bases, and 1 base lay outside the gene matches. In germline, CDR1 is DFQATT, CDR2 SNEGSKA (reference sequence). In DNA, the CDR3 is TGCAGTGCTAGAAGGGACAGGGGCAATCAGCCCCAGCATTTT. Encoded protein: CSARRDRGNQPQHF.